This T cell receptor (beta chain) was observed in a study of blood T cells in healthy people across ages. Primed by a sample-barcoded 5' primer and a J-beta primer mix, a second PCR proceeded for roughly 7 to 11 cycles. Each CDR3 protein is one row after TCRdb ran MiXCR on the 5' RACE reads. The sample has about 1,500,000 distinct CDR3 sequences, under 30% seen once. Regarding the study as a whole: Age showed a roughly linear inverse relationship with TCR beta diversity per million T cells.

About this clonotype: The antigen is unknown.

The sequence derives from a woman in her twenties or thirties in good health. Sequencing was carried out using blood.

The chain's CDR3 is CASSLWGLDSPLHF. The CDR3 DNA reads as TGCGCCAGCAGCTTGTGGGGATTGGATTCACCCCTCCACTTT. The chain joins TRBV5-1 to TRBJ1-6, with D uncertain. The germline CDR1 and CDR2 sequences are SGHRS and YFSETQ. The CDR3 has 14 amino acids. V lost 1 base, J lost 8 bases, and 10 bases lay in between. The full variable domain, in which reference TRBV5-1 and TRBJ1-6 provide the parts outside the CDR3, is KAGVTQTPRYLIKTRGQQVTLSCSPISGHRSVSWYQQTPGQGLQFLFEYFSETQRNKGNFPGRFSGRQFSNSRSEMNVSTLELGDSALYLCASSLWGLDSPLHFGNGTRLTVT.